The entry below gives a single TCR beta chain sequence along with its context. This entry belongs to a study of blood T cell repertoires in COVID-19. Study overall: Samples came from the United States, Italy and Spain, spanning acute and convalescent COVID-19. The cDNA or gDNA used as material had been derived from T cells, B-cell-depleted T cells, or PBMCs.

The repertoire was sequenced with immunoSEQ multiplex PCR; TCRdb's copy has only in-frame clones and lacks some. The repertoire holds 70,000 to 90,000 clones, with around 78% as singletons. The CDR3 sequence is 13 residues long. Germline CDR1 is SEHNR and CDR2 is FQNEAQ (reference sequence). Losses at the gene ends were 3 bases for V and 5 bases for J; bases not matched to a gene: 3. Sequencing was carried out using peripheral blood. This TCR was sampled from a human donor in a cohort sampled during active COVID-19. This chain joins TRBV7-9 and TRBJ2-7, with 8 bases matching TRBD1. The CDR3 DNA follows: TGTGCCAGCAGCTTCGACAGGGGTAACGAGCAGTACTTC. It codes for CASSFDRGNEQYF.